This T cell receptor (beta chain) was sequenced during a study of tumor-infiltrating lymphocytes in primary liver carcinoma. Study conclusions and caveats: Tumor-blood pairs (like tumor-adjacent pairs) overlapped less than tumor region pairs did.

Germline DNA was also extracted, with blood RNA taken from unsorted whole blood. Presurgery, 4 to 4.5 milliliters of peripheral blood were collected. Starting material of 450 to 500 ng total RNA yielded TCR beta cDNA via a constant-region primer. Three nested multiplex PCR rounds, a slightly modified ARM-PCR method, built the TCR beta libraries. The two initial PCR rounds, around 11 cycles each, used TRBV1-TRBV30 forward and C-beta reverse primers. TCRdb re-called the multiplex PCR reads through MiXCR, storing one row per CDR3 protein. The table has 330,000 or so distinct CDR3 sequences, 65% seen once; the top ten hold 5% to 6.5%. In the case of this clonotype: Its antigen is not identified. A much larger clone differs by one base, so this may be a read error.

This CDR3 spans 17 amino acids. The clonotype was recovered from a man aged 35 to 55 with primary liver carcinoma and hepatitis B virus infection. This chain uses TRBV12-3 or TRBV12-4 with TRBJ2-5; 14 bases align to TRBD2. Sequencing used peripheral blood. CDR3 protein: CAISLRGLAGVGETQYF. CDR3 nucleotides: TGTGCCATCAGTTTGAGGGGACTAGCGGGAGTAGGGGAGACCCAGTACTTC.